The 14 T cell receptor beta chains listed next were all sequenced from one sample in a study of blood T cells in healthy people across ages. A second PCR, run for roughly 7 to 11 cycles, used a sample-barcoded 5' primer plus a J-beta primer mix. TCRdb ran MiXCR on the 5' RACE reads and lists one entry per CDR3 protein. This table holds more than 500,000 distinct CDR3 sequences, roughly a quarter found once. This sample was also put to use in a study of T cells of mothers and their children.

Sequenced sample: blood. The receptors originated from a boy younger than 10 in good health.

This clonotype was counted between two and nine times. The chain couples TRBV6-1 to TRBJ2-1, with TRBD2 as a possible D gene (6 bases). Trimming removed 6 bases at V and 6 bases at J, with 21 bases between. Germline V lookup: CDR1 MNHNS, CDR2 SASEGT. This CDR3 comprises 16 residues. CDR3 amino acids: CASSPSLAWGLNEQFF. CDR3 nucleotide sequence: TGTGCCAGCAGCCCTTCCCTAGCGTGGGGACTCAATGAGCAGTTCTTC.

The CDR3 spells CASSFAGVPTETQYF. For the CDR3, the DNA is TGTGCCAGCAGCTTCGCGGGGGTACCGACCGAGACCCAGTACTTC. The rearrangement links TRBV5-6 to TRBJ2-5; 7 nucleotides line up with TRBD2. Germline values: CDR1 SGHDT, CDR2 YYEEEE. The CDR3 is made up of 15 amino acids. Trimming at V came to 2 bases and at J to 5 bases, leaving 9 bases not matched to a gene.

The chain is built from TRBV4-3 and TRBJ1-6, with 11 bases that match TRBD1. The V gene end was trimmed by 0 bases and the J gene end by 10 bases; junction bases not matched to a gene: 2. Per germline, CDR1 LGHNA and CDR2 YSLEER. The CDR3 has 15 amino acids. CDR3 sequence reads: CASSQEGTGGSPLHF. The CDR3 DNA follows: TGCGCCAGCAGCCAAGAAGGGACAGGGGGATCACCCCTCCACTTT.

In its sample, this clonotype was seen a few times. CDR3 DNA: TGTGCCAGCAGCCAAGGGGGCAGGGAGCTGTTTTTT. It yields the protein CASSQGGRELFF. The chain has TRBV3-1 and TRBJ2-2, with a tentative D call TRBD1 (5 bases). Deletions cut 1 base from V and 9 bases from J, with 6 bases between. CDR1 LGHDT and CDR2 YNNKEL come from the germline V gene (reference sequence). This CDR3 region has 12 residues.

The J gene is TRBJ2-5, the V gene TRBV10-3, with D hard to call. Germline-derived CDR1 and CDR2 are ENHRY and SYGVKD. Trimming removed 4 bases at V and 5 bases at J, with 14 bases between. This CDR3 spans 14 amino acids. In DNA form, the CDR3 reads TGTGCCATCAGTGGAGCCAGCCCTAGGGAGACCCAGTACTTC. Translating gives CAISGASPRETQYF.

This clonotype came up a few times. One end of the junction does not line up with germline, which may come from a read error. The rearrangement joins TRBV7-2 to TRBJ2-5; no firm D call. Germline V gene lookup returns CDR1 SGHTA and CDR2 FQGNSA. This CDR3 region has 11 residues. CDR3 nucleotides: TGTGCCAGCAACTTACGCGAGACCCAGTACTTC. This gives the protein CASNLRETQYF.

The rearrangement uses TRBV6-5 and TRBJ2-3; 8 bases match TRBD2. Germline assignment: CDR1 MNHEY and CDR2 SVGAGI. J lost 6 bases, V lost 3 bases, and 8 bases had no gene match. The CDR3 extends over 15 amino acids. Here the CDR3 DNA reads TGTGCCAGCAGTTATGCAGCGGGGGTGGGGGATACGCAGTATTTT. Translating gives CASSYAAGVGDTQYF.

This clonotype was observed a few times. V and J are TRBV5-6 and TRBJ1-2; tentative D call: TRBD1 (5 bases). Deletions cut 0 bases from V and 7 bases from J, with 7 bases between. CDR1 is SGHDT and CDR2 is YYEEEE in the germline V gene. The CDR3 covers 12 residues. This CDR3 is CASSLGRGGYTF. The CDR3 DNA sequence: TGTGCCAGCAGCTTGGGTAGGGGTGGCTACACCTTC.

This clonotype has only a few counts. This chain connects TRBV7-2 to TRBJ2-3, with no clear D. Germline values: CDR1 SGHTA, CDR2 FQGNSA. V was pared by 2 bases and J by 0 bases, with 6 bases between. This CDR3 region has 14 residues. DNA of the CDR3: TGTGCCAGCAGCTTAATGGGGAGCACAGATACGCAGTATTTT. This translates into CASSLMGSTDTQYF.

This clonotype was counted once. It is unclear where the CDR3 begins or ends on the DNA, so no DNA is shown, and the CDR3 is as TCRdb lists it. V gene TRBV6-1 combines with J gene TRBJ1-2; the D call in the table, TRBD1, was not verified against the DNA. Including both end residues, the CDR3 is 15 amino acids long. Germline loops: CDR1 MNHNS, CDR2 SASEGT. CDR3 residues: CASIIRFGGEDGYTF.

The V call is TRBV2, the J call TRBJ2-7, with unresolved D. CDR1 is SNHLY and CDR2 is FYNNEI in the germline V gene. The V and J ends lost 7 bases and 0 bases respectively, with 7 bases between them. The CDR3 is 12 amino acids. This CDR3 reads CASIVGSYEQYF. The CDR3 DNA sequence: TGTGCCAGCATTGTTGGCTCCTACGAGCAGTACTTC.

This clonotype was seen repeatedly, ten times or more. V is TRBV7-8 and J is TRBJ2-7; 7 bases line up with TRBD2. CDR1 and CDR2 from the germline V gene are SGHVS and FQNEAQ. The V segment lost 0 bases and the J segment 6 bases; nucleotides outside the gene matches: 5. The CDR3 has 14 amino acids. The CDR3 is CASSLAWGGGEQYF. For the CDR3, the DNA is TGTGCCAGCAGCTTAGCCTGGGGCGGGGGCGAGCAGTACTTC.

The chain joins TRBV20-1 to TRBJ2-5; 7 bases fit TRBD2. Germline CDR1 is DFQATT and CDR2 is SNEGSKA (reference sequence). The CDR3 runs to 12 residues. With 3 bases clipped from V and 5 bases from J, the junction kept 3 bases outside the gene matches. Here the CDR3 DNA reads TGCAGTGCTAGCAGGGAGGGGGAGACCCAGTACTTC. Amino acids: CSASREGETQYF.

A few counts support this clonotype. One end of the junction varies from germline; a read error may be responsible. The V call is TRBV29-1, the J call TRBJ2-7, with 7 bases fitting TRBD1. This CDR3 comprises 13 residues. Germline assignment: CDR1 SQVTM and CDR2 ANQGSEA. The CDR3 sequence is CSVGGTVSYEQHF. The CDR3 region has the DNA TGCAGCGTTGGAGGGACAGTGTCCTACGAGCAGCACTTC.